This TCR beta chain was recorded in a study of molecular identifiers for immune sequencing clone quantification. The overall study: Within a replicate experiment, RNA obtained from either 20,000 or 100,000 naive CD8 cells was divided into five aliquots, and four of those aliquots were then sequenced. Study outcomes and limitations: Over 99% of effector molecules, but under 1% in naive cells, were held by clones with more than 20 RNA copies.

Libraries of naive CD8 T cells were made from 20,000 to 1,000,000 sorted cells. They used 10%, 30% or 50% RNA. MiXCR, run by TCRdb on the PCR reads, gives a single entry per CDR3 protein. The data contain tens of thousands of distinct CDR3 sequences, around 27% of them seen just once; the ten biggest clones take up 0.78%. In this sample, this clonotype turned up many times. The antigen is not known. Sequenced input: naive CD8+ T cells from blood, with Jurkat cell RNA spiked in. Subset: FACS-sorted CD8+CD4-CCR7+CD45RA+ naive T cells. This TCR derives from a human donor in good health. Some libraries in this study had Jurkat cell RNA spiked in.

This CDR3 reads CASSPQEFLYGYTF. The CDR3 coding sequence is TGTGCCAGCAGTCCTCAGGAGTTCCTCTATGGCTACACCTTC. The chain combines TRBV28 with TRBJ1-2; D call uncertain. Germline V CDR1 and CDR2: MDHEN, SYDVKM. The CDR3 totals 14 residues. Trimming cost V 5 bases and J 4 bases, with 14 bases left between them.